Sequencing of this TCR beta chain was carried out in a study of T cell responses to AZD1222 COVID-19 vaccine. To note about this clone: What it binds is not known.

Timing groups of about 4 and about 12 weeks for second doses were pooled. Libraries were prepared by immunoSEQ multiplex PCR; TCRdb keeps only in-frame clonotypes and omits some of them. The data contain about 120,000 clones, around 90% of them singletons. Broader study findings: It should be noted that donors were predominantly white British and more often female, and clonal diversity was possibly underestimated. Only a handful of people who got AZD1222 tested seropositive at baseline. Spike-wide vaccine-associated CD4 TCRs dominated at 160-218 and 743-854.

This clonotype originated in an adult who received the AZD1222 COVID-19 vaccine. Specimen: peripheral blood, collected 28 days after the second AZD1222 dose.

CDR3 DNA sequence: TGTGCCAGCAGCTTTACAGGGGAGGTTTATAATTCACCCCTCCACTTT. This translates into CASSFTGEVYNSPLHF. The chain links TRBV5-8 to TRBJ1-6; 7 bases align to TRBD1. Trimming at V came to 2 bases and at J to 4 bases, leaving 6 bases not matched to a gene. Germline lookup yields CDR1 SGHTS and CDR2 YDEGEE. The length of the CDR3 is 16 residues.